The rows below give T cell receptor beta chains drawn from one sample of a study of cytomegalovirus exposure and HLA in healthy donors. The protocol was immunoSEQ multiplex PCR, while the TCRdb copy is restricted to in-frame clones and leaves out a portion. The sample has under 200,000 clones. What was sequenced was PBMCs. Receptor source: a young man in good health and CMV-seronegative. CDR3s leave out the opening cysteine and the closing phenylalanine or tryptophan.

>TRBV19|13
ASSIQSGGNQPQH
>TRBV7-9|14
ASSFRLAESYNEQF
>TRBV7-2|12
ASSLVAGRNEQY
>TRBV7-3|13
ASSLTGGGDTEAF
>TRBV5-8|11
ASSLGTRNTIY
>TRBV19|12
ASSTGGSGYGYT
>TRBV5-1|10
ASTRGGTEAF
>TRBV7-9|13
ASSFLLSGANVLT
>TRBV19|12
ASSIRQGGPEAF
>TRBV2|13
ASRDRVGSNQPQH
>TRBV5-1|15
ASRILGQGVYQETQY
>TRBV5-1|12
ASSLTGGGNEQY
>TRBV9|13
ASSVEPVGGYEQY
>TRBV27|11
ASSPGLSYEQY
>TRBV7-9|12
ASSLGMGDTEAF
>TRBV19|13
ASSRGGSSTDTQY
>TRBV6-5|11
ASRPDNRDEQY
>TRBV5-1|14
ASSLKVQGGSYEQY
>TRBV29-1|11
SVERQGGSTIY
>TRBV7-8|11
ASSTGADTEAF
>TRBV19|15
ASSMVTSGRGTGELF
>TRBV7-9|13
ASSPDRGRGYEQY
>TRBV6-5|13
ASSRDLRDFYEQY
>TRBV18|16
ASSPVDRVSGGANVLT
>TRBV10-3|11
AMGTGEAYGYT
>TRBV5-1|12
ASSLQQESYEQY
>TRBV7-8|10
ASSLAGQEAF
>TRBV30|13
AWSGGGRGANVLT
>TRBV2|15
ASSPRFGDLGSYEQY
>TRBV18|13
ASSPPGRGSYEQY
>TRBV5-1|12
ASSPTGAHQPQH